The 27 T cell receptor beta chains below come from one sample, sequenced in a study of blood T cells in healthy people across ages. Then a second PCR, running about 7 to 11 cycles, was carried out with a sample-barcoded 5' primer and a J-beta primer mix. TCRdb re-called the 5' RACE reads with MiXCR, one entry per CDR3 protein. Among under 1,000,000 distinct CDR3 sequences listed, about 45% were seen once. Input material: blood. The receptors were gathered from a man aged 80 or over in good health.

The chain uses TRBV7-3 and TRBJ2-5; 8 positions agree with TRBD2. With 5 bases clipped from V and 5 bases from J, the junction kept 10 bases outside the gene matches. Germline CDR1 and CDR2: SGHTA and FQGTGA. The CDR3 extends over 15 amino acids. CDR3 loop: CASSRAGTRGETQYF. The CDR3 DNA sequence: TGTGCCAGCAGCCGAGCCGGGACTAGGGGGGAGACCCAGTACTTC.

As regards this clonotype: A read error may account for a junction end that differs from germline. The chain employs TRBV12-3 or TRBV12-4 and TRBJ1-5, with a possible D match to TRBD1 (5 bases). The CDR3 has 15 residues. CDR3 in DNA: TGTGCCAGCAGTTCCAGGGAGGGTAGAAATCAGCCCCGGCATTTT. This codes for CASSSREGRNQPRHF.

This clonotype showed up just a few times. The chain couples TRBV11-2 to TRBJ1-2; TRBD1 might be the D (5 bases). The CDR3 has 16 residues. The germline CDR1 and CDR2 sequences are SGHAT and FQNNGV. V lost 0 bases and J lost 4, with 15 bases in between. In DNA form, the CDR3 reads TGTGCCAGCAGCTTAGACCTGGACAACAGGATCTATGGCTACACCTTC. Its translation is CASSLDLDNRIYGYTF.

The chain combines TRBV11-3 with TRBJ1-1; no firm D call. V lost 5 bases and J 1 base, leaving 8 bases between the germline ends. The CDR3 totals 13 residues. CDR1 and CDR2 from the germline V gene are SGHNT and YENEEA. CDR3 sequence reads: CASSHRRNTEAFF. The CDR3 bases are TGTGCCAGCAGCCACCGGCGGAACACTGAAGCTTTCTTT. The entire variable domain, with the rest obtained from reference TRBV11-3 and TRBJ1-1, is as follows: EAGVVQSPRYKIIEKKQPVAFWCNPISGHNTLYWYLQNLGQGPELLIRYENEEAVDDSQLPKDRFSAERLKGVDSTLKIQPAELGDSAVYLCASSHRRNTEAFFGQGTRLTVV.

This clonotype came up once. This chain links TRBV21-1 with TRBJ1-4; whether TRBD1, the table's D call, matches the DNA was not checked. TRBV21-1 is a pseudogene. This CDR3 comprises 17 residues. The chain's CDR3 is CASTEDRGVETNEKLFF. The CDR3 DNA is TGTGCCAGCACCGAAGACAGGGGCGTAGAAACTAATGAAAAACTGTTTTTT.

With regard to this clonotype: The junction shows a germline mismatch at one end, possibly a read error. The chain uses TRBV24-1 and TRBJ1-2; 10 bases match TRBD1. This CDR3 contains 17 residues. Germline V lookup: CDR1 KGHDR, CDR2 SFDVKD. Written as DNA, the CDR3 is TGCGCCACCAGTGACTCTGAGACAGGGGGCGGCAACTATGGCTACACCTTC. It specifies CATSDSETGGGNYGYTF.

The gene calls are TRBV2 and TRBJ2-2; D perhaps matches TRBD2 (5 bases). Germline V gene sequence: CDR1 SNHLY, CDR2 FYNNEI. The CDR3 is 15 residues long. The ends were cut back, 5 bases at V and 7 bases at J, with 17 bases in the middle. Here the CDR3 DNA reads TGTGCCAGCAGTCCAACCCCTCATGCGGGCGGGGAGCTGTTTTTT. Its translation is CASSPTPHAGGELFF.

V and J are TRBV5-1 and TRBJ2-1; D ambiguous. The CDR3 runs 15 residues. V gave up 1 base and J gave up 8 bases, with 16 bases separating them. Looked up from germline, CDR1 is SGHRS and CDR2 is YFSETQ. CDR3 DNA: TGCGCCAGCAGCTTGCGGGCTCGTTTTGGGGATGAGCAGTTCTTC. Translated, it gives CASSLRARFGDEQFF.

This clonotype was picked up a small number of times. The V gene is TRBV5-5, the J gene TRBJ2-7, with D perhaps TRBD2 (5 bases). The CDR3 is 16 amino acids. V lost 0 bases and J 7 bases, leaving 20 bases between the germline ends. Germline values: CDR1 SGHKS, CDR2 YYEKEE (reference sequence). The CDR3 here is CASSLDISLASGEQYF. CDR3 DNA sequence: TGTGCCAGCAGCTTGGATATTTCCCTAGCATCGGGTGAGCAGTACTTC.

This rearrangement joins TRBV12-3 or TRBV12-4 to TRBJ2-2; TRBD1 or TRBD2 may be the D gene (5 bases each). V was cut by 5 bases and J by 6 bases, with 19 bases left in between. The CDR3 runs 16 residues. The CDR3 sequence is CASSHPWGRKAGELFF. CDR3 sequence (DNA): TGTGCCAGCAGTCACCCTTGGGGACGAAAGGCCGGGGAGCTGTTTTTT.

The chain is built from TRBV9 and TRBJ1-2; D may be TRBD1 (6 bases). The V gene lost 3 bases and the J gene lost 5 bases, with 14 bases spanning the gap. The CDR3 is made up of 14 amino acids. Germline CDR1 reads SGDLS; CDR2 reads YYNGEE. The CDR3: CASSAHSGQYGYTF. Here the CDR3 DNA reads TGTGCCAGCAGCGCCCATTCCGGACAGTATGGCTACACCTTC.

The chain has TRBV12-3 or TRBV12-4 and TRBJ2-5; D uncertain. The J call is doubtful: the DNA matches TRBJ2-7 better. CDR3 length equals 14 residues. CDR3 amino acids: CASSLGFLSYEQYF. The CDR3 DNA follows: TGTGCCAGCAGTTTAGGATTCTTATCCTACGAGCAGTACTTC.

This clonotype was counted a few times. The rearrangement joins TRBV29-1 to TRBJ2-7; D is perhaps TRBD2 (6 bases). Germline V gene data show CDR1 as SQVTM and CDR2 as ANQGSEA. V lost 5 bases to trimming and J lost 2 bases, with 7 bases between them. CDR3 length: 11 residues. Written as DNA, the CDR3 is TGCAGCGTTCGGAGGGCCTACGAGCAGTACTTC. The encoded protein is CSVRRAYEQYF.

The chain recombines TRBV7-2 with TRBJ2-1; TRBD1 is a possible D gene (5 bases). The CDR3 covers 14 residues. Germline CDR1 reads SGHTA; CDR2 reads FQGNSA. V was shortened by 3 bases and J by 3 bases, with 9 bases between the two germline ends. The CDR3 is CASSLPGFYNEQFF. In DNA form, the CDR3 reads TGTGCCAGCAGCTTGCCAGGGTTCTACAATGAGCAGTTCTTC. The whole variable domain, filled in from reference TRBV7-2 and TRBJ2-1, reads GAGVSQSPSNKVTEKGKDVELRCDPISGHTALYWYRQSLGQGLEFLIYFQGNSAPDKSGLPSDRFSAERTGGSVSTLTIQRTQQEDSAVYLCASSLPGFYNEQFFGPGTRLTVL.

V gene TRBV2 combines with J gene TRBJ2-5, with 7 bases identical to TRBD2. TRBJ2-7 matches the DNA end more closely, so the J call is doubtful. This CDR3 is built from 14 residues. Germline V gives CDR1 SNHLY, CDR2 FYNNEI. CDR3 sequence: CASILGLVANEQYF. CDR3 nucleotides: TGTGCCAGCATCCTCGGACTAGTCGCTAACGAGCAGTACTTC.

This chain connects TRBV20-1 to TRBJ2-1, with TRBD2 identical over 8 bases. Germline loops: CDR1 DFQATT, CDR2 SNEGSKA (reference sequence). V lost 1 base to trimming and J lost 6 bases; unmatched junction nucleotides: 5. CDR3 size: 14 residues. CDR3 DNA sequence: TGCAGTGCTAGAGGGACTAGCTGGGTCAATGAGCAGTTCTTC. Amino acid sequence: CSARGTSWVNEQFF.

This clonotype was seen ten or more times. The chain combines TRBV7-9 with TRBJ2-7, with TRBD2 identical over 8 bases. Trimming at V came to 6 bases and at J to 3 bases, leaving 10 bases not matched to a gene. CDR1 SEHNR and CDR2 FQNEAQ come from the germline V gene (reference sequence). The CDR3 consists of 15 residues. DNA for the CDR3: TGTGCCAGCAGTTCATCTAGCGGGCAAAACTACGAGCAGTACTTC. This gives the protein CASSSSSGQNYEQYF.

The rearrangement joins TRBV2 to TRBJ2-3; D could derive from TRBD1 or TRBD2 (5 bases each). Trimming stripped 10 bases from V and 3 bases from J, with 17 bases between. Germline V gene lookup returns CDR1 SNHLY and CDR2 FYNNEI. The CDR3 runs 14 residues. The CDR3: CAIREQEVTDTQYF. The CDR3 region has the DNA TGTGCCATCAGGGAGCAGGAGGTAACAGATACGCAGTATTTT.

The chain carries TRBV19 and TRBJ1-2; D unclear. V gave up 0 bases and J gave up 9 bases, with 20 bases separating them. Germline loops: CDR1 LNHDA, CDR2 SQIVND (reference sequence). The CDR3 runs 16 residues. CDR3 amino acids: CASSIDRNLLSGSYTF. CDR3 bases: TGTGCCAGTAGTATAGATCGGAACCTCCTATCGGGCAGCTACACCTTC.

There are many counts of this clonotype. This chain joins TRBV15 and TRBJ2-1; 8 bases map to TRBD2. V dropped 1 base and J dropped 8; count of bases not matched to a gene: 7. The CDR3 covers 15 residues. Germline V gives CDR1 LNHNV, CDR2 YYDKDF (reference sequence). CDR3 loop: CATSRGKRERHEQFF. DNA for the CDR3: TGTGCCACCAGCAGAGGCAAGCGGGAGAGACATGAGCAGTTCTTC. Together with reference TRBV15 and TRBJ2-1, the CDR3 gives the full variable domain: DAMVIQNPRYQVTQFGKPVTLSCSQTLNHNVMYWYQQKSSQAPKLLFHYYDKDFNNEADTPDNFQSRRPNTSFCFLDIRSPGLGDTAMYLCATSRGKRERHEQFFGPGTRLTVL.

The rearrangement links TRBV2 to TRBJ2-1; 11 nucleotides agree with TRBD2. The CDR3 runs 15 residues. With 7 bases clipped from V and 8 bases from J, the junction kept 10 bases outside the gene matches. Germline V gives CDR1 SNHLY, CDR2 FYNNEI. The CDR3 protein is CASTGTSGTRDEQFF. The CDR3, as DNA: TGTGCCAGCACCGGGACTAGCGGTACTAGGGATGAGCAGTTCTTC. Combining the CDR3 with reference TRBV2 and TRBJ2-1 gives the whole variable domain EPEVTQTPSHQVTQMGQEVILRCVPISNHLYFYWYRQILGQKVEFLVSFYNNEISEKSEIFDDQFSVERPDGSNFTLKIRSTKLEDSAMYFCASTGTSGTRDEQFFGPGTRLTVL.

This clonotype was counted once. CDR3 DNA sequence: TGTGCCACCAGTGGAGACAGGGCCAACAATCAGCCCCAGCATTTT. It specifies CATSGDRANNQPQHF. The rearrangement links TRBV24-1 to TRBJ1-5; the match to TRBD1 covers 7 bases. This CDR3 contains 15 residues. Germline trimming cut 5 bases from V and 3 bases from J; bases unmatched to any gene: 6. Per germline, CDR1 KGHDR and CDR2 SFDVKD.

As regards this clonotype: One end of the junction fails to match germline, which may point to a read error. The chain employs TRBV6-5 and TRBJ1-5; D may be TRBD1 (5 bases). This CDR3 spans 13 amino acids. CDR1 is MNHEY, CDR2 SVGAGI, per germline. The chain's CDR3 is CASSYQGTQPRHF. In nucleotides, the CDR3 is TGTGCCAGCAGTTACCAGGGAACTCAGCCCCGGCATTTT.

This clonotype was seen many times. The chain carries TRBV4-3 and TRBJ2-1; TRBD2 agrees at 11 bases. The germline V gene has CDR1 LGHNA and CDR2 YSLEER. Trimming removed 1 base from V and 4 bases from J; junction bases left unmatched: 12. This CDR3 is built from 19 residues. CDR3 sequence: CASSQGEFASGGPYNEQFF. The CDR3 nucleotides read TGCGCCAGCAGCCAAGGGGAATTTGCTAGCGGGGGGCCTTACAATGAGCAGTTCTTC.

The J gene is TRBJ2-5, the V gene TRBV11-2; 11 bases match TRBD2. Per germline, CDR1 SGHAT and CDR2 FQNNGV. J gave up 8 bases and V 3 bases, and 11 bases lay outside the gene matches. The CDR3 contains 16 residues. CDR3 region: CASSFGLAGSVGTQYF. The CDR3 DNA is TGTGCCAGCAGCTTTGGACTAGCGGGTTCGGTGGGAACCCAGTACTTC.

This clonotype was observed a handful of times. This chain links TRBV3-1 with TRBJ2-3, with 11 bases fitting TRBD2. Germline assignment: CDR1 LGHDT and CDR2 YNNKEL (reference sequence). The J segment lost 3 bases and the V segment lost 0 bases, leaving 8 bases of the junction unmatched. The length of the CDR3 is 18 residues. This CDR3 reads CASSQELAGAPETDTQYF. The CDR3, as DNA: TGTGCCAGCAGCCAAGAACTAGCGGGAGCCCCGGAGACAGATACGCAGTATTTT.

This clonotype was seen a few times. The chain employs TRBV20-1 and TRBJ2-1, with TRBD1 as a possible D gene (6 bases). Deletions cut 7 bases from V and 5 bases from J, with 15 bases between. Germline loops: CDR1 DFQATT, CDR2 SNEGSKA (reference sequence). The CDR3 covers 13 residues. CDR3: CSVPDRLNNEQFF. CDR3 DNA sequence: TGCAGTGTACCGGACAGACTAAACAATGAGCAGTTCTTC.